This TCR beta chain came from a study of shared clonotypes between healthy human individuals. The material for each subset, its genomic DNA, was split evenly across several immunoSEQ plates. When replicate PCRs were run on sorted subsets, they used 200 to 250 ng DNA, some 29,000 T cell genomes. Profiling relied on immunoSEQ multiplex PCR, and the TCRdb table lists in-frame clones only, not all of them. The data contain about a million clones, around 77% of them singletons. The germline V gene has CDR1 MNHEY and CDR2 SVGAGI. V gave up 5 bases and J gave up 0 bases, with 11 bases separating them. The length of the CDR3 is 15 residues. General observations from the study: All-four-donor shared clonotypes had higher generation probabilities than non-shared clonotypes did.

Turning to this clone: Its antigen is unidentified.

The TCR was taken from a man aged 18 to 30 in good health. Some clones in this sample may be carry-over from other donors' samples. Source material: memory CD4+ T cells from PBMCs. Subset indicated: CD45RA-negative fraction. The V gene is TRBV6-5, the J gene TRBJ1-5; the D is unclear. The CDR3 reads CASSPQQFSNQPQHF. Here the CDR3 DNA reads TGTGCCAGCAGTCCACAACAGTTTAGCAATCAGCCCCAGCATTTT.